The clone carrying this TCR beta chain occurred a few times. Assembly of TCR beta libraries relied on iRepertoire HTBI primers together with Arm-PCR of CDR3 regions. TCRdb re-derived calls from the multiplex PCR reads in MiXCR, one entry per CDR3 protein. The sample lists a few hundred thousand distinct CDR3 sequences; around 21% were seen once. V lost 2 bases and J lost 3, with 11 bases in between. The germline gives CDR1 MNHEY, CDR2 SVGEGT. CDR3 length: 14 residues. Time point in this sample: persistent/refractory GD, antithyroid drugs over 5 years with positive TRAb. The TCR library used RNA extracted from PBMCs. This sample is drawn from a study of regulatory T cells in long-lasting Graves disease.

Sequencing was performed on peripheral blood mononuclear cells (PBMCs), taken when the disease was refractory, from a patient treated with antithyroid drugs. This receptor was taken from a female donor with Graves disease. The V gene is TRBV6-2 or TRBV6-3, the J gene TRBJ2-7; D ambiguous. DNA of the CDR3: TGTGCCAGCAGTTACATCCTAGATGGCTACGAGCAGTACTTC. It is translated as CASSYILDGYEQYF.